The rows below give T cell receptor beta chains drawn from one sample of a study of blood T cell repertoires in COVID-19. Sequencing was performed with immunoSEQ multiplex PCR; in TCRdb, only in-frame clones are kept and a portion is missing. The sample lists under 350,000 clones, 65% to 90% occurring once. Sequencing used PBMCs or T cells enriched from blood (not recorded which). The receptors were sampled from a woman aged 40 to 50 with acute COVID-19. The CDR3 runs from the conserved cysteine through the conserved F or W. Fields, in order: V gene, clone size, D gene, J gene, CDR3 protein, CDR3 DNA. A D gene is named only where the DNA matches it firmly. Size tells how often a clone was seen (once, few, many) or the class of an expanded clone, and some rows leave it out.

v_gene: TRBV4-2; abundance: .; d_gene: TRBD2; j_gene: TRBJ2-3; CDR3aa: CASSQEGRGSTDTQYF; CDR3nt: TGTGCCAGCAGCCAAGAAGGGCGGGGGAGCACAGATACGCAGTATTTT
v_gene: TRBV6-6; abundance: .; d_gene: .; j_gene: TRBJ1-4; CDR3aa: CASSKRTGSINEKLFF; CDR3nt: TGTGCCAGCAGTAAAAGGACGGGAAGTATAAATGAAAAACTGTTTTTT
v_gene: TRBV6-2/TRBV6-3; abundance: .; d_gene: TRBD2; j_gene: TRBJ2-3; CDR3aa: CASSYSASSGYTDTQYF; CDR3nt: TGTGCCAGCAGTTACTCGGCGTCTAGCGGATACACAGATACGCAGTATTTT
v_gene: TRBV19; abundance: .; d_gene: TRBD1; j_gene: TRBJ1-1; CDR3aa: CASSITGTGGTEAFF; CDR3nt: TGTGCCAGTAGTATAACCGGGACAGGGGGTACTGAAGCTTTCTTT
v_gene: TRBV3-1/TRBV3-2; abundance: .; d_gene: TRBD2; j_gene: TRBJ2-1; CDR3aa: CASSQDRTGGPYEQFF; CDR3nt: TGTGCCAGCAGCCAAGATCGGACGGGGGGGCCGTATGAGCAGTTCTTC
v_gene: TRBV7-2; abundance: .; d_gene: .; j_gene: TRBJ2-1; CDR3aa: CASSPGGAGRNEQFF; CDR3nt: TGTGCCAGCAGCCCTGGAGGGGCGGGACGGAATGAGCAGTTCTTC
v_gene: TRBV10-3; abundance: .; d_gene: .; j_gene: TRBJ2-1; CDR3aa: CAIRHREGNEQFF; CDR3nt: TGTGCCATCAGACACAGGGAGGGGAATGAGCAGTTCTTC
v_gene: TRBV7-2; abundance: .; d_gene: TRBD1; j_gene: TRBJ1-4; CDR3aa: CASSLAPTGAGEKLFF; CDR3nt: TGTGCCAGCAGCTTAGCCCCAACAGGGGCTGGGGAAAAACTGTTTTTT
v_gene: TRBV6-2/TRBV6-3; abundance: few; d_gene: .; j_gene: TRBJ1-2; CDR3aa: CASSYRPGRNYGYTF; CDR3nt: TGTGCCAGCAGTTACAGGCCAGGGCGTAACTATGGCTACACCTTC
v_gene: TRBV7-9; abundance: .; d_gene: TRBD1; j_gene: TRBJ2-7; CDR3aa: CASRGATGGLSSEQYF; CDR3nt: TGTGCCAGCAGGGGCGCGACAGGGGGCCTCAGTAGCGAGCAGTACTTC
v_gene: TRBV21-1; abundance: .; d_gene: .; j_gene: TRBJ1-5; CDR3aa: CASTVEGDRDQPQHF; CDR3nt: TGTGCCAGCACCGTGGAGGGGGACAGAGATCAGCCCCAGCATTTT
v_gene: TRBV2; abundance: .; d_gene: .; j_gene: TRBJ1-2; CDR3aa: CASSEDQLTQKGYTF; CDR3nt: TGTGCCAGCAGTGAAGACCAACTTACACAGAAAGGCTACACCTTC
v_gene: TRBV2; abundance: once; d_gene: .; j_gene: TRBJ2-6; CDR3aa: CASRTGSGANVLTF; CDR3nt: TGTGCCAGCAGAACAGGCTCTGGGGCCAACGTCCTGACTTTC
v_gene: TRBV14; abundance: .; d_gene: .; j_gene: TRBJ2-7; CDR3aa: CASSSSNYEQYF; CDR3nt: TGTGCCAGCAGCTCAAGCAACTACGAGCAGTACTTC
v_gene: TRBV6-5; abundance: .; d_gene: .; j_gene: TRBJ2-1; CDR3aa: CASRYRETVNNEQFF; CDR3nt: TGTGCCAGCAGATATCGGGAAACAGTTAACAATGAGCAGTTCTTC
v_gene: TRBV7-3; abundance: .; d_gene: TRBD1; j_gene: TRBJ2-7; CDR3aa: CASSSGGGQGSEQYF; CDR3nt: TGTGCCAGCAGCTCCGGCGGGGGACAGGGGTCCGAGCAGTACTTC
v_gene: TRBV2; abundance: many; d_gene: TRBD2; j_gene: TRBJ2-1; CDR3aa: CASRPSGNYNEQFF; CDR3nt: TGTGCCAGCAGACCTAGCGGGAACTACAATGAGCAGTTCTTC
v_gene: TRBV9; abundance: .; d_gene: .; j_gene: TRBJ1-4; CDR3aa: CASSVSGLSEKLFF; CDR3nt: TGTGCCAGCAGCGTATCAGGGTTGTCTGAAAAACTGTTTTTT
v_gene: TRBV6-5; abundance: once; d_gene: .; j_gene: TRBJ1-2; CDR3aa: CATTTMATEASTF; CDR3nt: TGTGCCACTACCACTATGGCTACCGAAGCGAGTACCTTC
v_gene: TRBV11-2; abundance: .; d_gene: TRBD2; j_gene: TRBJ2-1; CDR3aa: CASSPRGGSPSYNEQFF; CDR3nt: TGTGCCAGCAGCCCGCGTGGCGGGAGCCCGAGCTACAATGAGCAGTTCTTC
v_gene: TRBV27; abundance: .; d_gene: TRBD1; j_gene: TRBJ2-7; CDR3aa: CASSLSLRGLGEQYF; CDR3nt: TGTGCCAGCAGTTTATCTCTCAGGGGGCTAGGAGAGCAGTACTTC
v_gene: TRBV28; abundance: .; d_gene: TRBD1; j_gene: TRBJ2-3; CDR3aa: CASTKGQGDRFSTDTQYF; CDR3nt: TGTGCCAGCACTAAGGGACAGGGGGACAGATTTAGCACAGATACGCAGTATTTT
v_gene: TRBV11-3; abundance: .; d_gene: TRBD1; j_gene: TRBJ2-5; CDR3aa: CASSLGDRGSNQETQYF; CDR3nt: TGTGCCAGCAGCTTGGGGGACAGGGGGTCCAACCAAGAGACCCAGTACTTC
v_gene: TRBV23-1; abundance: .; d_gene: .; j_gene: TRBJ2-1; CDR3aa: CASSLSGPPYNEQFF; CDR3nt: TGCGCCAGCAGTCTGAGTGGTCCCCCATACAATGAGCAGTTCTTC
v_gene: TRBV7-3; abundance: .; d_gene: TRBD1; j_gene: TRBJ2-1; CDR3aa: CASSNDRAMENEQFF; CDR3nt: TGTGCCAGCAGCAATGACAGGGCGATGGAAAATGAGCAGTTCTTC
v_gene: TRBV10-3; abundance: .; d_gene: .; j_gene: TRBJ2-1; CDR3aa: CAISGDSSYNEQFF; CDR3nt: TGTGCCATCAGTGGAGACAGCTCCTACAATGAGCAGTTCTTC
v_gene: TRBV29-1; abundance: .; d_gene: .; j_gene: TRBJ2-2; CDR3aa: CSVARPGELFF; CDR3nt: TGCAGCGTTGCCAGGCCCGGGGAGCTGTTTTTT
v_gene: TRBV19; abundance: .; d_gene: TRBD1; j_gene: TRBJ2-7; CDR3aa: CASSPGQVGLPNF; CDR3nt: TGTGCCAGTAGTCCGGGACAGGTCGGCTTACCGAACTTC
v_gene: TRBV7-2; abundance: once; d_gene: TRBD1; j_gene: TRBJ1-2; CDR3aa: CASSLGVTGGVTYGYTF; CDR3nt: TGTGCCAGCAGCTTAGGGGTTACAGGGGGCGTCACCTATGGCTACACCTTC
v_gene: TRBV7-9; abundance: .; d_gene: .; j_gene: TRBJ1-2; CDR3aa: CASSSGQGGYTF; CDR3nt: TGTGCCAGCAGCTCCGGGCAGGGTGGCTACACCTTC
v_gene: TRBV5-1; abundance: .; d_gene: .; j_gene: TRBJ1-2; CDR3aa: CASSWGPNDRRYGYTF; CDR3nt: TGCGCCAGCAGCTGGGGGCCGAATGATCGGAGGTATGGCTACACCTTC
v_gene: TRBV29-1; abundance: .; d_gene: .; j_gene: TRBJ2-2; CDR3aa: CSVGGIAGELFF; CDR3nt: TGCAGCGTTGGAGGTATAGCGGGGGAGCTGTTTTTT
v_gene: TRBV19; abundance: .; d_gene: TRBD1; j_gene: TRBJ2-7; CDR3aa: CASSTGDRASYEQYF; CDR3nt: TGTGCCAGTAGTACCGGGGACAGGGCAAGTTACGAGCAGTACTTC
v_gene: TRBV10-3; abundance: .; d_gene: .; j_gene: TRBJ2-1; CDR3aa: CAIGGIEQFF; CDR3nt: TGTGCCATCGGGGGGATTGAGCAGTTCTTC
v_gene: TRBV28; abundance: .; d_gene: .; j_gene: TRBJ1-1; CDR3aa: CASRAGQRNTEAFF; CDR3nt: TGTGCCAGCAGGGCCGGACAGAGAAACACTGAAGCTTTCTTT
v_gene: TRBV6-5; abundance: .; d_gene: TRBD2; j_gene: TRBJ2-2; CDR3aa: CASRGAGHDGELFF; CDR3nt: TGTGCCAGCCGAGGAGCGGGGCATGACGGGGAGCTGTTTTTT
v_gene: TRBV7-9; abundance: .; d_gene: TRBD2; j_gene: TRBJ2-7; CDR3aa: CASSFAPFSAGVYEQYF; CDR3nt: TGTGCCAGCAGCTTTGCCCCATTTTCAGCGGGGGTCTACGAGCAGTACTTC
v_gene: TRBV7-6; abundance: .; d_gene: .; j_gene: TRBJ1-1; CDR3aa: CASSLAPTGNTMNTEAFF; CDR3nt: TGTGCCAGCAGCTTAGCCCCGACAGGTAACACCATGAACACTGAAGCTTTCTTT
v_gene: TRBV10-3; abundance: once; d_gene: .; j_gene: TRBJ1-5; CDR3aa: CAIRTASNQPQHF; CDR3nt: TGTGCCATCAGGACAGCTAGCAATCAGCCCCAGCATTTT
v_gene: TRBV3-1/TRBV3-2; abundance: .; d_gene: TRBD1; j_gene: TRBJ2-3; CDR3aa: CASSQDPNRGDTQYF; CDR3nt: TGTGCCAGCAGCCAGGACCCCAACAGGGGGGATACGCAGTATTTT
v_gene: TRBV6-4; abundance: .; d_gene: TRBD1; j_gene: TRBJ1-3; CDR3aa: CASSPTRTGGNTIYF; CDR3nt: TGTGCCAGCAGCCCGACCAGGACAGGTGGCAACACCATATATTTT
v_gene: TRBV27; abundance: .; d_gene: TRBD1; j_gene: TRBJ2-7; CDR3aa: CASSDGGQATYEQYF; CDR3nt: TGTGCCAGCAGTGACGGCGGACAGGCAACCTACGAGCAGTACTTC
v_gene: TRBV20-1; abundance: few; d_gene: .; j_gene: TRBJ1-1; CDR3aa: CSATQEPEAFF; CDR3nt: TGCAGTGCTACACAGGAGCCTGAAGCTTTCTTT
v_gene: TRBV25-1; abundance: .; d_gene: .; j_gene: TRBJ1-1; CDR3aa: CASSEYLAGGGTEAFF; CDR3nt: TGTGCCAGCAGTGAATATTTGGCGGGGGGTGGAACTGAAGCTTTCTTT
v_gene: TRBV3-1/TRBV3-2; abundance: .; d_gene: .; j_gene: TRBJ2-7; CDR3aa: CASSHTSIYEQYF; CDR3nt: TGTGCCAGCAGCCATACTAGTATCTACGAGCAGTACTTC
v_gene: TRBV19; abundance: .; d_gene: TRBD1; j_gene: TRBJ2-3; CDR3aa: CASSQPGGLADTQYF; CDR3nt: TGTGCCAGTAGTCAGCCAGGGGGTCTCGCAGATACGCAGTATTTT
v_gene: TRBV28; abundance: .; d_gene: .; j_gene: TRBJ2-4; CDR3aa: CASSFSLTGTKNIQYF; CDR3nt: TGTGCCAGCAGTTTCTCTCTGACAGGAACCAAAAACATTCAGTACTTC
v_gene: TRBV7-2; abundance: .; d_gene: .; j_gene: TRBJ1-3; CDR3aa: CASSSRISLGNTIYF; CDR3nt: TGTGCCAGCAGCTCCCGTATTAGCCTTGGAAACACCATATATTTT
v_gene: TRBV11-2; abundance: .; d_gene: TRBD1; j_gene: TRBJ2-1; CDR3aa: CASSLGAGGIGEQFF; CDR3nt: TGTGCCAGCAGCTTAGGGGCAGGGGGCATCGGTGAGCAGTTCTTC
v_gene: TRBV29-1; abundance: .; d_gene: TRBD1; j_gene: TRBJ1-5; CDR3aa: CSVAFPTRQGAGRDQPQHF; CDR3nt: TGCAGCGTTGCGTTCCCTACTAGACAGGGGGCGGGACGGGATCAGCCCCAGCATTTT
v_gene: TRBV9; abundance: .; d_gene: TRBD2; j_gene: TRBJ2-5; CDR3aa: CASSAGLAWGETQYF; CDR3nt: TGTGCCAGCAGCGCGGGACTAGCTTGGGGAGAGACCCAGTACTTC